The clone carrying this T cell receptor beta chain was picked up many times. Its antigen is undetermined. This CDR3 has 16 residues. V lost 6 bases, J lost 0 bases, and 15 bases lay in between. Each CDR3 protein is one row after TCRdb ran MiXCR on the 5' RACE reads. The sample consists of 350,000 to 450,000 distinct CDR3 sequences, roughly 26% of them appearing once. This sample stems from a study of CD8 T cells in ankylosing spondylitis. Study outcomes and limitations: Apparently characteristic of ankylosing spondylitis blood was a TCR beta motif (under ten highly homologous variants).

The receptor was isolated from a male donor with ankylosing spondylitis. The J gene is TRBJ2-4, the V gene TRBV12-3 or TRBV12-4; weak D call: TRBD2 (5 bases). The sample consisted of blood, either unsorted or a sorted T cell fraction (not recorded which). CDR3 nucleotides: TGTGCCAGCAGCCCGACGGGGATGCTAGCCAAAAACATTCAGTACTTC. Amino acid sequence: CASSPTGMLAKNIQYF.